This TCR beta chain was observed in a study of T cell responses to AZD1222 COVID-19 vaccine. Here immunoSEQ multiplex PCR was the method, and the copy in TCRdb shows in-frame clones only, minus some. The sample includes 130,000 or so clones, around 90% of them seen just once. V lost 1 base to trimming and J lost 1 base, with 10 bases between them. The CDR3 runs to 15 residues. Per germline, CDR1 SGHNT and CDR2 YENEEA. This sequence was found in an adult who received the AZD1222 COVID-19 vaccine. The sequenced sample was peripheral blood, obtained 28 days after the second AZD1222 dose. The rearrangement joins TRBV11-3 to TRBJ2-5, with D unresolved. The CDR3 sequence is CASSLALDRQETQYF. In nucleotides, the CDR3 is TGTGCCAGCAGCTTAGCGTTAGACCGCCAAGAGACCCAGTACTTC. The full variable domain, with the rest looked up from reference TRBV11-3 and TRBJ2-5, is EAGVVQSPRYKIIEKKQPVAFWCNPISGHNTLYWYLQNLGQGPELLIRYENEEAVDDSQLPKDRFSAERLKGVDSTLKIQPAELGDSAVYLCASSLALDRQETQYFGPGTRLLVL.